The clone carrying this T cell receptor (beta chain) was counted many times. Its antigen is undetermined. TCRdb used MiXCR to reprocess the reads, holding one entry per CDR3 protein. Here the sample spans roughly 110,000 distinct CDR3 sequences, around a tenth being singletons. Deletions cut 0 bases from V and 8 bases from J, with 13 bases between. The CDR3 runs 15 residues. Germline CDR1 MNHEY, CDR2 SVGAGI. These data belong to a study of T cell repertoires in cytomegalovirus infection. Looking at the study overall: CMV infection plus the matching HLA type was flagged by public TCR beta signatures.

The study's findings and limits: The study found HLA-C-restricted CMV-specific TCR beta clonotypes dominating the ex vivo response. Accumulated public TCR beta family frequency recognized individuals carrying CMV together with the relevant HLA.

Sequencing was performed on PBMCs, sequenced either directly or after in vitro stimulation (not recorded which). The clonotype comes from a human donor in good health (CMV status not recorded). Some clones in this sample may be carry-over from other donors' samples. V usage is TRBV6-5 and J usage is TRBJ1-4; D gene uncertain. CDR3 sequence reads: CASSYSAGRREKLFF. CDR3 bases: TGTGCCAGCAGTTACTCGGCGGGTCGTAGAGAAAAACTGTTTTTT.